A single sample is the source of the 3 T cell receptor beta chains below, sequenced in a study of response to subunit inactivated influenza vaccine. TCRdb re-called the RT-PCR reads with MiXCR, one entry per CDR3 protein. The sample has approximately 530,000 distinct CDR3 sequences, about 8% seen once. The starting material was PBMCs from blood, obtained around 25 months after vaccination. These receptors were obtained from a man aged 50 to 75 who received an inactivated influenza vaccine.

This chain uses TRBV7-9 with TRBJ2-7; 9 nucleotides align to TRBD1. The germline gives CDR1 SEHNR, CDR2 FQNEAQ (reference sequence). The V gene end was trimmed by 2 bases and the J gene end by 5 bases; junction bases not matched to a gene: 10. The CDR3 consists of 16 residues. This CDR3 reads CASSLYPGQGGDEQYF. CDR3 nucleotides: TGTGCCAGCAGCTTATACCCGGGACAGGGTGGTGACGAGCAGTACTTC.

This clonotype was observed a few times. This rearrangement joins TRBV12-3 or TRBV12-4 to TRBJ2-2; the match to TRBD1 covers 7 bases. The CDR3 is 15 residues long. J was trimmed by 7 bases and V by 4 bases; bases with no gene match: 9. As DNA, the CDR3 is TGTGCCAGCAGTTACCCAACAGGGGTGAACGGGGAGCTGTTTTTT. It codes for CASSYPTGVNGELFF.

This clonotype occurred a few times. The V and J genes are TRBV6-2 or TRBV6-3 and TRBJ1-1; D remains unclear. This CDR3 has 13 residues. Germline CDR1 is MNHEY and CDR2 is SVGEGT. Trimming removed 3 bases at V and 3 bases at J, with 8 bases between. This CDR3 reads CASSYSRDTEAFF. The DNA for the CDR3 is TGTGCCAGCAGTTATTCTCGCGACACTGAAGCTTTCTTT.